A selection of T cell receptor beta chains follows, all from one sample in a study of T cells in Graves' hyperthyroidism and ophthalmopathy. TCRdb reanalysed the multiplex PCR reads using MiXCR and keeps one entry per CDR3 protein. The sample holds around 610,000 distinct CDR3 sequences; 14% to 15% are singletons and the top ten take about 4.5%. The sequenced sample consisted of blood. Every receptor here comes from a woman aged 40-49 years with Graves' ophthalmopathy. The CDR3 runs from the conserved cysteine through the conserved F or W. D genes are given only for firm matches. A clone size is listed for some rows: how often the clone was seen (once, few, many), or a class if it is expanded.

TRBV6-1,few,TRBJ1-1,-,CASSQSFLHLQGTEAFF,TGTGCCAGCAGTCAATCTTTTCTCCATCTCCAAGGCACTGAAGCTTTCTTT
TRBV30,many,TRBJ1-2,-,CAWLWPGEDYGYTF,TGTGCCTGGCTATGGCCGGGGGAAGACTATGGCTACACCTTC
TRBV7-2,-,TRBJ2-7,TRBD2,CASSLRLAGGEQYF,TGTGCCAGCAGCTTACGGCTAGCGGGAGGCGAGCAGTACTTC
TRBV5-6,-,TRBJ1-2,TRBD1,CASSLATGSSGYTF,TGTGCCAGCAGCTTGGCGACAGGGAGTTCTGGCTACACCTTC
TRBV6-5,many,TRBJ2-7,-,CASSYSDGGEQYF,TGTGCCAGCAGTTACTCGGACGGGGGCGAGCAGTACTTC
TRBV12-3/TRBV12-4,many,TRBJ1-1,-,CASSNRVTEAFF,TGTGCCAGCAGTAACAGGGTCACTGAAGCTTTCTTT
TRBV15,many,TRBJ2-7,-,CATSQGPYEQYF,TGTGCCACCAGCCAGGGACCCTACGAGCAGTACTTC
TRBV6-5,many,TRBJ1-5,-,CASSYVGPGQPQHF,TGTGCCAGCAGTTACGTTGGTCCCGGTCAGCCCCAGCATTTT
TRBV5-5,-,TRBJ1-2,-,CASSFLDTSMRGYTF,TGTGCCAGCAGCTTTTTGGACACCTCGATGCGTGGCTACACCTTC
TRBV28,many,TRBJ1-2,-,CASSLRTQKGGYTF,TGTGCCAGCAGTTTAAGGACCCAAAAAGGAGGCTACACCTTC
TRBV6-2/TRBV6-3,many,TRBJ2-7,TRBD2,CASRRTSGRVYEQYF,TGTGCCAGCAGGCGGACTAGCGGGAGGGTCTACGAGCAGTACTTC
TRBV28,many,TRBJ1-5,-,CASSFPPWDGMAQPQHF,TGTGCCAGCAGTTTCCCCCCGTGGGACGGGATGGCTCAGCCCCAGCATTTT
TRBV5-6,few,TRBJ2-7,-,CASSLKQGFVEQYF,TGTGCCAGCAGCTTGAAACAGGGATTCGTCGAGCAGTACTTC
TRBV7-9,many,TRBJ1-1,TRBD1,CASSQTGAAFF,TGTGCCAGCAGCCAAACAGGGGCGGCTTTCTTT
TRBV7-2,many,TRBJ1-5,TRBD1,CASSPQGAWNQPQHF,TGTGCCAGCAGCCCCCAGGGGGCTTGGAATCAGCCCCAGCATTTT
TRBV29-1,many,TRBJ2-7,TRBD1,CSVVTGGHYEQYF,TGCAGCGTTGTGACAGGGGGTCATTACGAGCAGTACTTC
TRBV2,many,TRBJ1-1,-,CASSEATSEAFF,TGTGCCAGCAGTGAAGCGACAAGTGAAGCTTTCTTT
TRBV4-1,many,TRBJ1-2,-,CASSQATGSYGYTF,TGCGCCAGCAGCCAAGCTACAGGGTCCTATGGCTACACCTTC
TRBV30,-,TRBJ2-7,-,CAWSLAFSYEQYF,TGTGCCTGGAGCCTAGCGTTCTCCTACGAGCAGTACTTC
TRBV12-5,many,TRBJ1-2,-,CASGSGPQYTF,TGTGCTAGTGGTTCAGGCCCACAGTACACCTTC
TRBV20-1,many,TRBJ1-2,-,CSATEPGVNYGYTF,TGCAGTGCTACCGAGCCAGGGGTTAACTATGGCTACACCTTC
TRBV19,few,TRBJ1-4,TRBD1,CASSFGQAINEKLFF,TGTGCCAGTAGTTTTGGACAGGCCATTAATGAAAAACTGTTTTTT
TRBV11-2,many,TRBJ2-7,TRBD1,CASSPEDRVSSYEQYF,TGTGCCAGCAGCCCAGAGGACAGGGTTAGCTCCTACGAGCAGTACTTC
TRBV6-1,-,TRBJ1-2,TRBD1,CASGRTGTGYTF,TGTGCCAGCGGACGGACAGGGACTGGCTACACCTTC